Following are 10 T cell receptor beta chains from one sample sequenced in a study of T cells in Graves' hyperthyroidism and ophthalmopathy. Using RNA transcripts as the source, TCR beta CDR3 regions were amplified. Using the HTBI primer set, a first-round RT-PCR was run on the TCR CDR3. TCRdb analysed the multiplex PCR reads with MiXCR anew, one entry per CDR3 protein. The profile shows 690,000 or so distinct CDR3 sequences, over 15% of them singletons. The sample comprised blood. The receptors stem from a woman aged 45 to 65 with Graves' hyperthyroidism that later progressed to Graves' ophthalmopathy.

This clonotype occurred many times. This rearrangement joins TRBV27 to TRBJ1-2; D is unresolved. V lost 3 bases and J lost 6, with 14 bases in between. The germline V gene has CDR1 MNHEY and CDR2 SMNVEV (reference sequence). This CDR3 comprises 14 residues. The CDR3 nucleotides read TGTGCCAGCAGTTTCCTCTTAGGGAACGATGGCTACACCTTC. Encoded protein: CASSFLLGNDGYTF.

This chain joins TRBV7-8 and TRBJ2-1, with 10 bases identical to TRBD1. The trim removed 5 bases at V and 3 bases at J, leaving 7 bases unmatched. From germline, CDR1 is SGHVS and CDR2 FQNEAQ. The CDR3 sequence is 16 residues long. The CDR3 sequence is CASSTGTGVNYNEQFF. CDR3 sequence (DNA): TGTGCCAGCAGCACAGGGACAGGGGTCAACTACAATGAGCAGTTCTTC.

This clonotype has more than one count but fewer than ten. This chain's CDR3 is CAWSKGTYTEAFF. CDR3 DNA sequence: TGTGCCTGGAGTAAAGGGACATACACTGAAGCTTTCTTT. The J gene is TRBJ1-1, the V gene TRBV30, with a tentative D call TRBD1 (6 bases). The V gene's germline CDR1 is GTSNPN and CDR2 SVGIG (reference sequence). Trimming took off 2 bases at V and 3 bases at J, with 10 bases between the two ends. The CDR3 has 13 amino acids.

The V gene is TRBV27, the J gene TRBJ1-4, with a tentative D call TRBD1 (5 bases). The V end lost 6 bases, the J end lost 9 bases, and 20 bases lay between the germline ends. The CDR3 covers 15 residues. Germline V gives CDR1 MNHEY, CDR2 SMNVEV (reference sequence). This chain's CDR3 is CASRETGTRPQKLFF. CDR3 coding DNA: TGTGCCAGCAGGGAAACCGGGACTCGGCCTCAAAAACTGTTTTTT. Complete variable domain (other parts from reference TRBV27 and TRBJ1-4): EAQVTQNPRYLITVTGKKLTVTCSQNMNHEYMSWYRQDPGLGLRQIYYSMNVEVTDKGDVPEGYKVSRKEKRNFPLILESPSPNQTSLYFCASRETGTRPQKLFFGSGTQLSVL.

This clonotype was recorded many times. The genes are TRBV12-3 or TRBV12-4 and TRBJ2-7; D is possibly TRBD1 or TRBD2 (5 bases each). The V end lost 3 bases, the J end lost 0 bases, and 12 bases lay between the germline ends. The CDR3 is made up of 15 amino acids. As DNA, the CDR3 is TGTGCCAGCAGTTTGAACCAAGGGACCTCCTACGAGCAGTACTTC. This codes for CASSLNQGTSYEQYF.

This clonotype was picked up a small number of times. This chain links TRBV12-3 or TRBV12-4 with TRBJ2-5; no definite D call. The CDR3 runs to 13 residues. Trimming removed 2 bases at V and 5 bases at J, with 9 bases between. CDR3 sequence: CASSLSVWETQYF. Written as DNA, the CDR3 is TGTGCCAGCAGTTTAAGCGTTTGGGAGACCCAGTACTTC.

At least ten counts were recorded for this clonotype. The chain employs TRBV20-1 and TRBJ2-2, with D unresolved. The germline CDR1 and CDR2 sequences are DFQATT and SNEGSKA (reference sequence). CDR3 size: 16 residues. Trimming pared 0 bases from V and 3 bases from J, leaving 14 bases between. The CDR3 here is CSARDAWVLDTGELFF. The CDR3 nucleotides are TGCAGTGCTAGAGACGCGTGGGTCCTGGACACCGGGGAGCTGTTTTTT.

The table lists this clonotype with a count of one. This chain links TRBV20-1 with TRBJ1-6; unclear D gene. Trimming cost V 2 bases and J 5 bases, with 7 bases left between them. Germline V gene lookup returns CDR1 DFQATT and CDR2 SNEGSKA (reference sequence). The CDR3 runs 13 residues. The CDR3 DNA sequence: TGCAGTGCTAGAAGGCAGAATAATTCACCCCTCCACTTT. This gives the protein CSARRQNNSPLHF.

This clonotype was found a few times. The chain combines TRBV12-5 with TRBJ2-3, with D perhaps TRBD2 (5 bases). There are 15 residues in the CDR3. Trimming removed 3 bases from V and 4 bases from J, with 14 bases in between. The germline V gene has CDR1 LGHNT and CDR2 FRNRAP. CDR3 amino acids: CASGLGLAAADTQYF. CDR3 in DNA: TGTGCTAGTGGTTTAGGTCTAGCAGCAGCAGATACGCAGTATTTT.

This clonotype was detected many times. This chain connects TRBV30 to TRBJ2-2; 10 bases are shared with TRBD1. There are 16 residues in the CDR3. Germline CDR1 GTSNPN, CDR2 SVGIG (reference sequence). After removal of 2 bases from V and 2 bases from J, the junction contained 5 bases not matched to a gene. The CDR3 region has the DNA TGTGCCTGGAGTCCTGGACAGGGGGGAAACACCGGGGAGCTGTTTTTT. Translation: CAWSPGQGGNTGELFF.